This T cell receptor (beta chain) was sequenced in a study of blood T cell repertoires in COVID-19. This CDR3 contains 13 residues. CDR1 is PRHDT, CDR2 FYEKMQ, per germline (reference sequence). Trimming cost V 3 bases and J 0 bases, with 5 bases left between them. Only in-frame clones appear in the TCRdb table, and some are missing; sequencing was by immunoSEQ multiplex PCR. The table lists about 22,000 clones, 70% to 90% of them singletons. The chain carries TRBV13 and TRBJ1-1; a possible D gene is TRBD1 (5 bases). This clonotype originated in a human donor with active COVID-19. The donor label of this sample is uncertain. Source material: peripheral blood. The CDR3 loop is CASSLGLNTEAFF. The CDR3 nucleotides are TGTGCCAGCAGCTTGGGGCTGAACACTGAAGCTTTCTTT.